The present entry profiles one T cell receptor beta chain with its context. This sample is part of a study of blood T cell repertoires in COVID-19. Whole-study context: There were acute and convalescent COVID-19 samples, and they came from the United States, Italy and Spain. PBMCs, B-cell-depleted T cells, or T cells provided the cDNA or gDNA that made up the material.

V was pared by 0 bases and J by 9 bases, with 9 bases between. Germline V gives CDR1 LGHNA, CDR2 YNFKEQ. This CDR3 has 13 residues. Clones were read by immunoSEQ multiplex PCR, and TCRdb kept only the in-frame ones, dropping some. The sample has roughly 120,000 clones; around nine tenths are singletons. The source material was peripheral blood. The receptor's source is a man in his fifties with COVID-19, enrolled during active disease. The V call is TRBV4-2, the J call TRBJ2-1; D gene unclear. The CDR3 here is CASSQDYVTEQFF. The CDR3 bases are TGTGCCAGCAGCCAAGACTACGTCACTGAGCAGTTCTTC.